This T cell receptor beta chain was obtained from a study of blood T cell repertoires in COVID-19. About the study: Nucleic acid was either cDNA or gDNA, and it came from T cells, B-cell-depleted T cells, or PBMCs.

Per germline, CDR1 SGHNT and CDR2 YENEEA. The CDR3 loop spans 15 amino acids. The germline V and J ends were trimmed by 2 bases and 3 bases, with 14 bases remaining between them. TCRdb keeps only in-frame clones here, not all; method: immunoSEQ multiplex PCR. This table holds under 300,000 clones, 90% found once. This sequence joins TRBV11-3 and TRBJ2-7; D is perhaps TRBD2 (6 bases). The sequenced material came from peripheral blood. This sequence was found in an older woman with COVID-19, enrolled during active disease. CDR3 DNA: TGTGCCAGCAGCTTAAGGGGCGGGGACGGCTACGAGCAGTACTTC. It encodes CASSLRGGDGYEQYF.